One and the same sample provided the 11 T cell receptor beta chains below, sequenced in a study of OX40 agonist ivuxolimab in advanced cancers. Sequencing was performed with immunoSEQ multiplex PCR; in TCRdb, only in-frame clones are kept and a portion is missing. The data show 6,500 to 7,000 clones, 70% to 80% seen once. The specimen comprised CD4+ or CD8+ T cells sorted from blood, sampled in a trial of the OX40 agonist ivuxolimab. These receptors all stem from an adult with an advanced solid tumor such as melanoma, head and neck, liver or kidney cancer.

The chain has TRBV6-1 and TRBJ2-1, with D maybe TRBD2 (5 bases). The CDR3 totals 16 residues. V was clipped by 1 base and J by 0 bases, with 10 bases between them. CDR1 MNHNS and CDR2 SASEGT come from the germline V gene. The CDR3: CASSEEGASSYNEQFF. The DNA of the CDR3 is TGTGCCAGCAGTGAAGAGGGAGCGAGCTCCTACAATGAGCAGTTCTTC.

The rearrangement links TRBV6-5 to TRBJ1-1; 10 nucleotides agree with TRBD1. With V trimmed by 2 bases and J by 5 bases, 5 bases remained unmatched. The CDR3 sequence is 15 residues long. Germline V gives CDR1 MNHEY, CDR2 SVGAGI. CDR3 in DNA: TGTGCCAGCAGTTACGGGACAGGGGCGCAGACTGAAGCTTTCTTT. This sequence encodes CASSYGTGAQTEAFF.

V is TRBV5-5 and J is TRBJ1-2; 7 nucleotides line up with TRBD1. V shed 5 bases and J 3 bases; nucleotides not matched to a gene: 10. Germline CDR1 SGHKS, CDR2 YYEKEE (reference sequence). This CDR3 spans 15 amino acids. CDR3 nucleotide sequence: TGTGCCAGCAGTTACTCAACTACAGGGGACTATGGCTACACCTTC. Translated: CASSYSTTGDYGYTF.

V gene TRBV7-9 combines with J gene TRBJ2-3; no definite D call. The germline V gene has CDR1 SEHNR and CDR2 FQNEAQ (reference sequence). V was shortened by 6 bases and J by 2 bases, with 18 bases between the two germline ends. The CDR3 runs to 16 residues. For the CDR3, the DNA is TGTGCCAGCAGACCTGACACACCGCAGCTCACAGATACGCAGTATTTT. This sequence encodes CASRPDTPQLTDTQYF.

This chain links TRBV13 with TRBJ2-5; possible D gene TRBD1, 6 bases. In germline, CDR1 is PRHDT, CDR2 FYEKMQ (reference sequence). The V and J ends lost 5 bases and 2 bases respectively, with 12 bases between them. The CDR3 has 14 residues. The CDR3: CASSPWGLQETQYF. The CDR3 DNA reads as TGTGCCAGCAGCCCCTGGGGGCTTCAAGAGACCCAGTACTTC.

This chain joins TRBV7-9 and TRBJ1-3; unclear D gene. Trimming shortened V by 5 bases and J by 4 bases, and 18 bases separated the two germline ends. In germline, CDR1 is SEHNR, CDR2 FQNEAQ (reference sequence). The CDR3 spans 16 residues. The CDR3 sequence: CASSPGWGVLGNTIYF. The CDR3 DNA reads TGTGCCAGCAGCCCTGGCTGGGGTGTCTTAGGAAACACCATATATTTT.

The chain couples TRBV6-5 to TRBJ2-2; D gene uncertain. The V gene lost 5 bases and the J gene lost 4 bases, with 8 bases spanning the gap. This CDR3 spans 13 amino acids. CDR1 MNHEY and CDR2 SVGAGI come from the germline V gene. This chain's CDR3 is CASSQWSTGELFF. The CDR3 bases are TGTGCCAGCAGTCAGTGGAGCACCGGGGAGCTGTTTTTT.

V is TRBV9 and J is TRBJ2-7; D is unclear. This CDR3 is 15 amino acids long. Germline CDR1 reads SGDLS; CDR2 reads YYNGEE. V was cut by 1 base and J by 4 bases, with 15 bases left in between. CDR3 residues: CASSVTGVSLYEQYF. CDR3 coding DNA: TGTGCCAGCAGCGTAACTGGTGTGTCGTTATACGAGCAGTACTTC.

This chain joins TRBV6-5 and TRBJ1-5; D is undetermined. Germline V gives CDR1 MNHEY, CDR2 SVGAGI. V gave up 6 bases and J gave up 7 bases, with 16 bases separating them. The CDR3 has 14 amino acids. The CDR3: CASRPEAEWQPQHF. CDR3 DNA sequence: TGTGCCAGCAGACCTGAGGCCGAGTGGCAGCCCCAGCATTTT.

V usage is TRBV9 and J usage is TRBJ2-1; D unclear. This CDR3 has 14 amino acids. V dropped 10 bases and J dropped 5 bases, with 19 bases sitting between them. CDR1 is SGDLS, CDR2 YYNGEE, per germline. CDR3: CAVGSLRKNNEQFF. Here the CDR3 DNA reads TGTGCCGTTGGTAGCCTCCGAAAGAACAATGAGCAGTTCTTC.

The gene calls are TRBV6-5 and TRBJ2-1, with D possibly matching TRBD1 (6 bases). Trimming took off 6 bases at V and 5 bases at J, with 11 bases between the two ends. The CDR3 length is 13 residues. Germline values: CDR1 MNHEY, CDR2 SVGAGI. CDR3 nucleotides: TGTGCCAGCAGAGGGTGGACAGACAATGAGCAGTTCTTC. This codes for CASRGWTDNEQFF.